Following are 16 T cell receptor beta chains from one sample sequenced in a study of blood T cell repertoires in COVID-19. TCRdb's table, derived via immunoSEQ multiplex PCR, lists solely in-frame clones and lacks some. The sample yields 76,000 or so clones, around 88% seen once. The sample consisted of peripheral blood. These receptors were collected from a man aged 30-40 years with acute or convalescent COVID-19.

The chain employs TRBV7-8 and TRBJ2-1, with a possible D match to TRBD2 (6 bases). Trimming left V 0 bases short and J 9 bases short, with 15 bases between. The CDR3 spans 15 residues. Per the germline V gene, CDR1 is SGHVS and CDR2 is FQNEAQ. CDR3 in amino acids: CASSLARLAPGEQFF. CDR3 sequence (DNA): TGTGCCAGCAGCTTAGCTAGGCTAGCGCCCGGTGAGCAGTTCTTC. Full variable domain (outside the CDR3, taken from reference TRBV7-8 and TRBJ2-1): GAGVSQSPRYKVAKRGQDVALRCDPISGHVSLFWYQQALGQGPEFLTYFQNEAQLDKSGLPSDRFFAERPEGSVSTLKIQRTQQEDSAVYLCASSLARLAPGEQFFGPGTRLTVL.

The J gene is TRBJ2-7, the V gene TRBV7-2; 7 positions match TRBD1. V gave up 5 bases and J gave up 2 bases; unmatched junction bases: 3. The CDR3 loop spans 13 amino acids. Germline CDR1 is SGHTA and CDR2 is FQGNSA. The CDR3 here is CASSAGTAYEQYF. The CDR3 DNA reads TGTGCCAGCAGCGCCGGGACAGCCTACGAGCAGTACTTC. Full variable domain (rest looked up from reference TRBV7-2 and TRBJ2-7): GAGVSQSPSNKVTEKGKDVELRCDPISGHTALYWYRQSLGQGLEFLIYFQGNSAPDKSGLPSDRFSAERTGGSVSTLTIQRTQQEDSAVYLCASSAGTAYEQYFGPGTRLTVT.

The chain links TRBV7-2 to TRBJ1-6; weak D call: TRBD1 (5 bases). This CDR3 is 17 amino acids long. The germline V gene has CDR1 SGHTA and CDR2 FQGNSA. The V end was cut by 2 bases, the J end by 7 bases, with 18 bases between. The CDR3 DNA reads as TGTGCCAGCAGCTTACAGCCTACTGGCAGGGTCAATTCACCCCTCCACTTT. The encoded protein is CASSLQPTGRVNSPLHF.

This clone was seen only a few times. The chain employs TRBV7-9 and TRBJ2-6; D perhaps matches TRBD2 (6 bases). The germline V gene has CDR1 SEHNR and CDR2 FQNEAQ (reference sequence). CDR3 length: 15 residues. Trimming took 5 bases from V and 0 from J, leaving 8 bases between them. The CDR3 region is CASSGGNSGANVLTF. The DNA for the CDR3 is TGTGCCAGCAGCGGGGGGAACTCTGGGGCCAACGTCCTGACTTTC.

V gene TRBV7-2 combines with J gene TRBJ2-2; 8 bases align to TRBD1. Germline V gene data show CDR1 as SGHTA and CDR2 as FQGNSA. V shed 5 bases, J shed 0 bases, and the junction held 5 bases outside the gene matches. The CDR3 is made up of 16 amino acids. The DNA for the CDR3 is TGTGCCAGCAGCCCTCGACAGGGGCCGAACACCGGGGAGCTGTTTTTT. Translating it yields CASSPRQGPNTGELFF.

The V call is TRBV30, the J call TRBJ1-5, with 8 bases lining up with TRBD1. In germline, CDR1 is GTSNPN, CDR2 SVGIG (reference sequence). With 2 bases clipped from V and 1 base from J, the junction kept 1 base outside the gene matches. The CDR3 contains 14 residues. In DNA, the CDR3 is TGTGCCTGGAGTCGGACAGGGAGCAATCAGCCCCAGCATTTT. It is translated as CAWSRTGSNQPQHF. Supplemented by reference TRBV30 and TRBJ1-5, the full variable domain reads SQTIHQWPATLVQPVGSPLSLECTVEGTSNPNLYWYRQAAGRGLQLLFYSVGIGQISSEVPQNLSASRPQDRQFILSSKKLLLSDSGFYLCAWSRTGSNQPQHFGDGTRLSIL.

In DNA, the CDR3 is TGTGCCAGCAGTGAAACCCCGGGGGGGAGGTATGAGCAGTTCTTC. Encoded protein: CASSETPGGRYEQFF. The chain is built from TRBV6-1 and TRBJ2-1; 8 bases agree with TRBD2. After removal of 2 bases from V and 8 bases from J, the junction contained 8 bases not matched to a gene. Per the germline V gene, CDR1 is MNHNS and CDR2 is SASEGT. The CDR3 spans 15 residues.

This clone was found once. CDR3 amino acids: CASSPPGTEVNIQYF. The CDR3 nucleotides read TGTGCCAGTAGTCCTCCTGGGACAGAGGTGAACATTCAGTACTTC. The chain is built from TRBV19 and TRBJ2-4; 7 nucleotides line up with TRBD1. Germline CDR1 and CDR2: LNHDA and SQIVND (reference sequence). J was trimmed by 7 bases and V by 5 bases; bases with no gene match: 11. There are 15 residues in the CDR3.

The V call is TRBV28, the J call TRBJ2-7, with TRBD2 as a possible D gene (6 bases). CDR1 and CDR2 (germline): MDHEN, SYDVKM. The V end lost 6 bases, the J end lost 2 bases, and 8 bases lay between the germline ends. This CDR3 spans 12 amino acids. This chain's CDR3 is CASRTRPYEQYF. DNA for the CDR3: TGTGCCAGCAGGACTAGGCCCTACGAGCAGTACTTC.

The rearrangement uses TRBV7-7 and TRBJ2-5; 8 bases are a match to TRBD2. V lost 3 bases to trimming and J lost 1 base; unmatched junction nucleotides: 4. The CDR3 is 15 residues long. The germline CDR1 and CDR2 sequences are SSHAT and FNYEAQ (reference sequence). The CDR3 is CASSLTSVRQETQYF. The CDR3 coding sequence is TGTGCCAGCAGCTTGACTAGCGTACGCCAAGAGACCCAGTACTTC.

The CDR3 here is CASSSPRYTDTQYF. The CDR3 DNA is TGTGCCAGCAGCTCCCCCAGGTACACAGATACGCAGTATTTT. The chain recombines TRBV7-8 with TRBJ2-3; D uncertain. Germline V gene data show CDR1 as SGHVS and CDR2 as FQNEAQ. The length of the CDR3 is 14 residues. The germline V and J ends were trimmed by 4 bases and 2 bases, with 10 bases remaining between them.

This rearrangement joins TRBV6-5 to TRBJ1-2; possible D gene TRBD1, 5 bases. Trimming removed 0 bases from V and 8 bases from J, with 16 bases in between. Germline CDR1 is MNHEY and CDR2 is SVGAGI. This CDR3 is built from 15 residues. CDR3 loop: CASSYSNQQDGGYTF. The DNA of the CDR3 is TGTGCCAGCAGTTACTCTAACCAACAGGACGGAGGCTACACCTTC.

This chain uses TRBV21-1 with TRBJ2-6; TRBD1, the table's D call, lacks a check against the DNA. TRBV21-1 has pseudogene status. The CDR3 is 14 amino acids. The CDR3 DNA reads TGTGCCAGCAGCAATCACTCTGGGGCCAACGTCCTGACTTTC. Translation: CASSNHSGANVLTF.

This chain uses TRBV12-3 or TRBV12-4 with TRBJ1-1; D may be TRBD1 (5 bases). The CDR3 spans 13 residues. V was clipped by 3 bases and J by 1 base, with 6 bases between them. The CDR3 DNA follows: TGTGCCAGCAGTTTTGGGGCGAACACTGAAGCTTTCTTT. Protein: CASSFGANTEAFF.

The chain recombines TRBV9 with TRBJ2-1; 14 nucleotides match TRBD2. The CDR3 extends over 15 amino acids. The V segment lost 3 bases and the J segment 6 bases; nucleotides outside the gene matches: 2. The germline V gene has CDR1 SGDLS and CDR2 YYNGEE. The CDR3 sequence: CASSATSGRANEQFF. The DNA of the CDR3 is TGTGCCAGCAGCGCGACTAGCGGGAGGGCCAATGAGCAGTTCTTC.

The V and J genes are TRBV4-1 and TRBJ2-1; D is possibly TRBD2 (5 bases). V lost 4 bases and J 6 bases, leaving 19 bases between the germline ends. This CDR3 has 16 residues. Germline values: CDR1 MGHRA, CDR2 YSYEKL. CDR3 bases: TGCGCCAGCAGCCCACTTTGGACTTCCTGGGTCAATGAGCAGTTCTTC. It specifies CASSPLWTSWVNEQFF.